This T cell receptor beta chain stems from a study of cytotoxic CD8 clonotypes in ibrutinib-treated CLL. Overall study findings and caveats: Clonality increased at ibrutinib response, then returned toward baseline at progression.

Only in-frame clones appear in the TCRdb table, and some are missing; sequencing was by immunoSEQ multiplex PCR. This sample carries roughly 54,000 clones, about 57% of them seen once, and the ten largest clones take less than 30%. This clone came up a few times. The antigen is unknown. With 3 bases removed from V and 7 bases from J, the gap between germline ends came to 7 bases. The CDR3 spans 13 residues. Germline loops: CDR1 SEHNR, CDR2 FQNEAQ (reference sequence). The chain links TRBV7-9 to TRBJ1-6; D is unclear. The material was PBMCs, obtained after 24 months of ibrutinib treatment. This TCR was sampled from a human donor with chronic lymphocytic leukemia. CDR3 in DNA: TGTGCCAGCAGCTTGGACGGCAATTCACCCCTCCACTTT. This sequence encodes CASSLDGNSPLHF.